This T cell receptor beta chain was observed in a study of PD-1 blockade in mismatch repair-deficient tumors. Data came from immunoSEQ multiplex PCR; TCRdb stores just in-frame clones and leaves some out. The data show 90,000 to 130,000 clones, about 83% seen once. The length of the CDR3 is 14 residues. Trimming removed 5 bases from V and 6 bases from J, with 16 bases in between. CDR1 and CDR2 (germline): SGHTA, FQGTGA. The chain combines TRBV7-3 with TRBJ1-1; D might be TRBD1 (6 bases). This sequence was found in an adult with mismatch repair-deficient cancer. The specimen was peripheral blood, collected 60 weeks after starting pembrolizumab. The CDR3 protein is CASSNAGGLSEAFF. DNA of the CDR3: TGTGCCAGCAGCAACGCCGGGGGCCTATCTGAAGCTTTCTTT.